This TCR beta chain was recorded in a study of cytomegalovirus exposure and HLA in healthy donors. This CDR3 has 18 residues. V lost 5 bases to trimming and J lost 2 bases; unmatched junction nucleotides: 12. The germline gives CDR1 SEHNR, CDR2 FQNEAQ (reference sequence). With regard to this clone: Its matching antigen is unknown.

Each donor was nominally healthy when sampled (though unrecorded immune exposures were likely). The PCR employed 60 Vbeta primers together with 13 Jbeta primers. TCRdb keeps only in-frame clones here, not all; method: immunoSEQ multiplex PCR. The sample carries approximately 130,000 clones, about 80% recorded once. Broader study findings: The investigators catalogued 150 to 200 TCR beta chains as cytomegalovirus-associated. An analysis that was carried out later associated 16,000 or so TCR beta sequences with HLA alleles at 0.05 false discovery rate.

This receptor was identified in a woman between 40 and 50 years old in good health and CMV-seronegative. The genes are TRBV7-9 and TRBJ1-4; 9 bases map to TRBD1. Sequencing input: PBMCs. As DNA, the CDR3 is TGTGCCAGCAGCCTCGACAACAGGGGGCTAGGGACTAATGAAAAACTGTTTTTT. Protein sequence: CASSLDNRGLGTNEKLFF.